The clone carrying this TCR beta chain was observed many times. Its antigen is not identified. The sample originates from a study of metastatic and nonmetastatic thyroid tumors. Study results and caveats: The reported finding was significantly higher TCR beta diversity in malignant thyroid tumors relative to benign nodules, in blood and tumor.

With MiXCR, TCRdb called clones anew from the PCR reads. This table has some 64,000 clones, approximately 4% appearing once. The entire patient cohort was treatment-naive prior to thyroid surgery. Trimming left V 7 bases short and J 7 bases short, with 23 bases between. Per germline, CDR1 GTSNPN and CDR2 SVGIG (reference sequence). CDR3 length: 14 amino acids. The J gene is TRBJ2-7, the V gene TRBV30; the D gene is possibly TRBD1 (7 bases). The TCR sequence derives from a female donor with papillary thyroid cancer or a benign thyroid nodule (not recorded which). Some clones in this sample may be carry-over from other donors' samples. Input material: blood. The chain's CDR3 is CAYDRENRRGEQYF. As DNA, the CDR3 is TGTGCCTACGACAGGGAGAACCGGAGGGGGGAGCAGTACTTC.